These 25 T cell receptor beta chains originate from one sample sequenced in a study of radiotherapy plus CTLA-4 blockade in lung cancer. Profiling relied on immunoSEQ multiplex PCR, and the TCRdb table lists in-frame clones only, not all of them. The sample has tens of thousands of clones, more than 75% seen once. Material: peripheral blood, obtained from a patient treated with radiotherapy plus ipilimumab. The receptors originated from a human donor with non-small cell lung cancer that progressed on radiotherapy plus ipilimumab.

The gene calls are TRBV5-8 and TRBJ2-3, with no clear D. V lost 4 bases and J 2 bases, leaving 11 bases between the germline ends. The CDR3 length is 14 residues. Germline V gives CDR1 SGHTS, CDR2 YDEGEE. This CDR3 reads CASSPDGDTDTQYF. The CDR3 DNA is TGTGCCAGCAGCCCCGATGGGGACACAGATACGCAGTATTTT.

The chain has TRBV7-2 and TRBJ2-3; the D is unclear. The CDR3 has 13 residues. The V and J ends lost 1 base and 7 bases respectively, with 9 bases between them. Germline CDR1 reads SGHTA; CDR2 reads FQGNSA. The CDR3 protein is CASSLDWKYTQYF. Here the CDR3 DNA reads TGTGCCAGCAGCTTAGATTGGAAGTATACGCAGTATTTT.

The CDR3 spells CASKPELPETETQYF. The CDR3 DNA is TGTGCCAGCAAGCCCGAACTACCCGAAACGGAGACCCAGTACTTC. This chain links TRBV6-1 with TRBJ2-5, with D unclear. Between the trimmed V and J ends, which lost 7 bases and 5 bases, there was a span of 20 bases. The CDR3 totals 15 residues. The germline CDR1 and CDR2 sequences are MNHNS and SASEGT.

The J gene is TRBJ1-2, the V gene TRBV30, with 11 bases lining up with TRBD1. Germline-derived CDR1 and CDR2 are GTSNPN and SVGIG (reference sequence). The CDR3 is 16 amino acids. With 3 bases clipped from V and 3 bases from J, the junction kept 9 bases outside the gene matches. The CDR3 protein is CAWSSPGQGVYYGYTF. Written as DNA, the CDR3 is TGTGCCTGGAGCTCTCCGGGACAGGGGGTTTACTATGGCTACACCTTC.

V usage is TRBV5-4 and J usage is TRBJ1-1; D gene uncertain. This CDR3 is 13 amino acids long. Germline V gene data show CDR1 as SGHNT and CDR2 as YYREEE (reference sequence). V lost 0 bases and J 1 base, leaving 4 bases between the germline ends. As DNA, the CDR3 is TGTGCCAGCAGCTTGGAGAAGAACACTGAAGCTTTCTTT. Translating it yields CASSLEKNTEAFF.

J is TRBJ2-7 and V is TRBV18; D call uncertain. Germline V CDR1 and CDR2: KGHSH, LQKENI. Trimming removed 1 base at V and 2 bases at J, with 9 bases between. This CDR3 is 14 amino acids long. The CDR3 spells CASSPRGSTYEQYF. In DNA form, the CDR3 reads TGTGCCAGCTCACCACGTGGCAGTACCTACGAGCAGTACTTC.

J is TRBJ2-3 and V is TRBV5-1; 9 positions match TRBD2. Germline assignment: CDR1 SGHRS and CDR2 YFSETQ. The CDR3 sequence is 16 residues long. Trimming cost V 0 bases and J 3 bases; bases outside gene matches: 5. DNA of the CDR3: TGCGCCAGCAGCTTGGGCGCGGGGGGGCGGACAGATACGCAGTATTTT. Amino acid sequence: CASSLGAGGRTDTQYF.

V usage is TRBV6-6 and J usage is TRBJ1-5; D remains ambiguous. V was pared by 0 bases and J by 3 bases, with 9 bases between. CDR1 and CDR2 from the germline V gene are MNHNY and SVGAGI (reference sequence). This CDR3 contains 15 residues. The CDR3 spells CASSYSTTPNQPQHF. CDR3 DNA: TGTGCCAGCAGTTACTCGACCACCCCCAATCAGCCCCAGCATTTT.

The chain uses TRBV6-5 and TRBJ2-2; no clear D. CDR3 size: 12 residues. In germline, CDR1 is MNHEY, CDR2 SVGAGI. V was shortened by 3 bases and J by 4 bases, with 3 bases between the two germline ends. As DNA, the CDR3 is TGTGCCAGCAGTTATGGCACCGGGGAGCTGTTTTTT. This sequence encodes CASSYGTGELFF.

CDR3 protein: CASSPITGGTEAFF. In DNA, the CDR3 is TGTGCCAGCAGTCCCATCACAGGGGGCACTGAAGCTTTCTTT. The genes are TRBV6-5 and TRBJ1-1; 8 nucleotides align to TRBD1. J was trimmed by 4 bases and V by 5 bases; bases with no gene match: 6. The CDR3 has 14 residues. Germline V gives CDR1 MNHEY, CDR2 SVGAGI.

The genes are TRBV6-5 and TRBJ1-1; 11 bases match TRBD1. Germline V gene data show CDR1 as MNHEY and CDR2 as SVGAGI. The CDR3 consists of 15 residues. After removal of 2 bases from V and 4 bases from J, the junction contained 3 bases not matched to a gene. Written as DNA, the CDR3 is TGTGCCAGCAGTTACAAAGGACAGGGGGCCACTGAAGCTTTCTTT. Translated, it gives CASSYKGQGATEAFF.

The V call is TRBV7-5, the J call TRBJ2-7; whether TRBD2, the table's D call, matches the DNA was not checked. TRBV7-5 is flagged as a pseudogene. CDR3 size: 17 residues. This CDR3 reads CARSPQPGGQPQGEQYF. CDR3 sequence (DNA): TGTGCCAGAAGCCCTCAACCGGGAGGGCAGCCCCAGGGCGAGCAGTACTTC.

The rearrangement joins TRBV19 to TRBJ1-4; D is perhaps TRBD1 (6 bases). V lost 7 bases and J lost 7, with 13 bases in between. The CDR3 covers 13 residues. Germline V gene data show CDR1 as LNHDA and CDR2 as SQIVND (reference sequence). In DNA form, the CDR3 reads TGTGCCAGTAATGGGGGGCGAAGTGAAAAACTGTTTTTT. As protein: CASNGGRSEKLFF.

V is TRBV6-5 and J is TRBJ2-3; perhaps TRBD2 as D (5 bases). Germline V gene lookup returns CDR1 MNHEY and CDR2 SVGAGI. CDR3 length: 14 amino acids. The V end lost 6 bases, the J end lost 1 base, and 11 bases lay between the germline ends. Here the CDR3 reads CASRRPGGTDTQYF. As DNA, the CDR3 is TGTGCCAGCAGACGGCCCGGGGGCACAGATACGCAGTATTTT.

V is TRBV21-1 and J is TRBJ1-6. TRBV21-1 is annotated as a pseudogene. The CDR3 has 13 residues. In DNA, the CDR3 is TGTGCCAGCAGCAAGGGAGATAATTCACCCCTCCACTTT. This sequence encodes CASSKGDNSPLHF.

This rearrangement joins TRBV6-5 to TRBJ1-1; D uncertain. Germline V lookup: CDR1 MNHEY, CDR2 SVGAGI. The germline V and J ends were trimmed by 5 bases and 5 bases, with 12 bases remaining between them. The CDR3 totals 13 residues. The CDR3 is CASSTIGRTEAFF. The CDR3 DNA reads as TGTGCCAGCAGTACCATTGGAAGGACTGAAGCTTTCTTT.

This clone was recorded once. The chain employs TRBV6-5 and TRBJ1-2, with unresolved D. Germline CDR1 reads MNHEY; CDR2 reads SVGAGI. This CDR3 comprises 13 residues. Trimming left V 8 bases short and J 3 bases short, with 13 bases between. CDR3 residues: CASAPYRDYGYTF. The CDR3 nucleotides are TGTGCCAGCGCGCCTTACCGCGACTATGGCTACACCTTC.

The chain combines TRBV5-6 with TRBJ2-7; the D is unclear. Trimming took 0 bases from V and 0 from J, leaving 10 bases between them. The CDR3 consists of 15 residues. From germline, CDR1 is SGHDT and CDR2 YYEEEE. CDR3 amino acids: CASSLAGRSSYEQYF. The CDR3 DNA follows: TGTGCCAGCAGCTTGGCAGGTAGGAGCTCCTACGAGCAGTACTTC.

J is TRBJ2-1 and V is TRBV11-3; no clear D. Germline assignment: CDR1 SGHNT and CDR2 YENEEA. This CDR3 spans 15 amino acids. Trimming removed 0 bases at V and 3 bases at J, with 9 bases between. The CDR3 reads CASSLDGANYNEQFF. The CDR3 DNA is TGTGCCAGCAGCTTAGACGGCGCCAACTACAATGAGCAGTTCTTC.

A single count supports this clone. V is TRBV25-1 and J is TRBJ2-7, with 7 bases that match TRBD1. The J segment lost 0 bases and the V segment lost 1 base, leaving 6 bases of the junction unmatched. In germline, CDR1 is MGHDK, CDR2 SYGVNS. The CDR3 sequence is 16 residues long. This chain's CDR3 is CASSEFWGQSSYEQYF. CDR3 DNA: TGTGCCAGCAGTGAATTTTGGGGACAGTCCTCCTACGAGCAGTACTTC.

This chain joins TRBV9 and TRBJ1-2; D not certain. Germline assignment: CDR1 SGDLS and CDR2 YYNGEE. CDR3 length: 14 residues. Between the trimmed V and J ends, which lost 0 bases and 2 bases, there was a span of 8 bases. DNA of the CDR3: TGTGCCAGCAGCGTAGAGGGCAGAAACTATGGCTACACCTTC. Its translation: CASSVEGRNYGYTF. The entire variable domain, with the rest obtained from reference TRBV9 and TRBJ1-2, is as follows: DSGVTQTPKHLITATGQRVTLRCSPRSGDLSVYWYQQSLDQGLQFLIQYYNGEERAKGNILERFSAQQFPDLHSELNLSSLELGDSALYFCASSVEGRNYGYTFGSGTRLTVV.

The chain carries TRBV27 and TRBJ1-5, with 7 bases matching TRBD1. J lost 7 bases, V lost 6 bases, and 6 bases had no gene match. Germline-derived CDR1 and CDR2 are MNHEY and SMNVEV (reference sequence). This CDR3 spans 13 amino acids. The CDR3 region is CASSWQGGQPQHF. The CDR3 bases are TGTGCCAGCAGCTGGCAGGGGGGCCAGCCCCAGCATTTT.

The V gene is TRBV2, the J gene TRBJ2-6; TRBD1 agrees at 9 bases. This CDR3 is 23 amino acids long. V was clipped by 6 bases and J by 0 bases; unmatched bases: 24. Germline V gene sequence: CDR1 SNHLY, CDR2 FYNNEI. The CDR3 bases are TGTGCCAGCAGAAAGGACAGGGGACAGCCAGCATCCCTGAGCTTCTCTGGGGCCAACGTCCTGACTTTC. It yields the protein CASRKDRGQPASLSFSGANVLTF.

The chain uses TRBV5-4 and TRBJ2-1, with D maybe TRBD2 (6 bases). Trimming pared 0 bases from V and 3 bases from J, leaving 10 bases between. The CDR3 sequence is 15 residues long. Germline CDR1 is SGHNT and CDR2 is YYREEE (reference sequence). The chain's CDR3 is CASSLAGRIYNEQFF. Here the CDR3 DNA reads TGTGCCAGCAGCTTGGCCGGGAGAATCTACAATGAGCAGTTCTTC.

This sequence joins TRBV7-2 and TRBJ1-4; D is undetermined. The V end lost 4 bases, the J end lost 4 bases, and 13 bases lay between the germline ends. This CDR3 has 15 residues. In germline, CDR1 is SGHTA, CDR2 FQGNSA. CDR3 residues: CASSSPRSNNEKLFF. CDR3 DNA sequence: TGTGCCAGCAGCTCCCCCCGATCGAATAATGAAAAACTGTTTTTT.